These T cell receptor beta chains were read from a single sample in a study of blood T cell repertoires in COVID-19. Measured with immunoSEQ multiplex PCR; TCRdb has only the in-frame clones, and not every one. The sample yields about 200,000 clones, roughly four fifths seen once. Material: peripheral blood. These receptors came from a woman between 40 and 50 years old with acute or convalescent COVID-19. CDR3s include the opening cysteine and the closing phenylalanine or tryptophan. Each record gives: clone size, V gene, D gene, J gene, CDR3 protein, CDR3 DNA. The D gene is left open where the match is weak. Clone size is stated in some rows and not others, as once, few, many or a class when expanded.

clone size: -; V gene: TRBV5-4; D gene: TRBD1; J gene: TRBJ2-1; CDR3 protein: CASTPLGTGGFNEQFF; CDR3 DNA: TGTGCCAGCACCCCCCTCGGGACAGGGGGCTTCAATGAGCAGTTCTTC
clone size: -; V gene: TRBV2; D gene: -; J gene: TRBJ1-4; CDR3 protein: CASRGSLGEKLFF; CDR3 DNA: TGTGCCAGCAGGGGGAGTCTTGGCGAAAAACTGTTTTTT
clone size: once; V gene: TRBV4-1; D gene: TRBD2; J gene: TRBJ2-2; CDR3 protein: CASSQDKAGENTGELFF; CDR3 DNA: TGCGCCAGCAGCCAAGATAAGGCGGGGGAGAACACCGGGGAGCTGTTTTTT
clone size: -; V gene: TRBV10-3; D gene: TRBD2; J gene: TRBJ2-2; CDR3 protein: CAISVGGILNTGELFF; CDR3 DNA: TGTGCCATCAGTGTGGGGGGGATTCTGAACACCGGGGAGCTGTTTTTT
clone size: -; V gene: TRBV4-3; D gene: -; J gene: TRBJ2-5; CDR3 protein: CASSSGETQYF; CDR3 DNA: TGCGCCAGCAGTAGTGGAGAGACCCAGTACTTC
clone size: -; V gene: TRBV2; D gene: TRBD1; J gene: TRBJ1-2; CDR3 protein: CAASGTGGYGYTF; CDR3 DNA: TGTGCCGCCTCGGGGACAGGGGGTTATGGCTACACCTTC
clone size: -; V gene: TRBV11-2; D gene: TRBD1; J gene: TRBJ2-7; CDR3 protein: CASSIGDSGYEQYF; CDR3 DNA: TGTGCCAGCAGCATAGGGGACAGCGGCTACGAGCAGTACTTC
clone size: -; V gene: TRBV5-5; D gene: TRBD1; J gene: TRBJ2-2; CDR3 protein: CASSVGQGATGELFF; CDR3 DNA: TGTGCCAGCAGCGTAGGACAGGGGGCAACCGGGGAGCTGTTTTTT
clone size: once; V gene: TRBV12-3/TRBV12-4; D gene: -; J gene: TRBJ1-1; CDR3 protein: CASSFEQLEAFF; CDR3 DNA: TGTGCCAGCAGTTTTGAACAGCTTGAAGCTTTCTTT
clone size: -; V gene: TRBV19; D gene: -; J gene: TRBJ2-7; CDR3 protein: CASSKRAGQPDYEQYF; CDR3 DNA: TGTGCCAGTAGTAAACGAGCCGGACAACCCGACTACGAGCAGTACTTC
clone size: -; V gene: TRBV12-3/TRBV12-4; D gene: TRBD1; J gene: TRBJ1-1; CDR3 protein: CASSFRQGAEAFF; CDR3 DNA: TGTGCCAGCAGTTTCCGACAGGGGGCTGAAGCTTTCTTT
clone size: -; V gene: TRBV6-1; D gene: TRBD2; J gene: TRBJ2-7; CDR3 protein: CASTNGGGTRAQYF; CDR3 DNA: TGTGCCAGCACCAATGGGGGGGGTACGCGAGCGCAGTACTTC
clone size: -; V gene: TRBV24-1; D gene: TRBD2; J gene: TRBJ2-3; CDR3 protein: CATSERGDTQYF; CDR3 DNA: TGTGCCACCAGCGAGCGGGGAGATACGCAGTATTTT
clone size: -; V gene: TRBV11-2; D gene: -; J gene: TRBJ1-2; CDR3 protein: CASSPGLNYGYTF; CDR3 DNA: TGTGCCAGCAGCCCGGGACTTAACTATGGCTACACCTTC
clone size: -; V gene: TRBV6-6; D gene: TRBD2; J gene: TRBJ2-7; CDR3 protein: CASSREGDSYEQYF; CDR3 DNA: TGTGCCAGCAGTAGGGAGGGAGACTCCTACGAGCAGTACTTC
clone size: -; V gene: TRBV7-2; D gene: -; J gene: TRBJ1-3; CDR3 protein: CASSFRGNTIYF; CDR3 DNA: TGTGCCAGCAGCTTCCGGGGAAACACCATATATTTT
clone size: -; V gene: TRBV27; D gene: -; J gene: TRBJ2-7; CDR3 protein: CASSLSSRLTYEQYF; CDR3 DNA: TGTGCCAGCAGTTTATCGTCCAGGTTGACCTACGAGCAGTACTTC
clone size: -; V gene: TRBV19; D gene: TRBD2; J gene: TRBJ2-2; CDR3 protein: CASSIERLAGYTGELFF; CDR3 DNA: TGTGCCAGTAGTATAGAGAGACTAGCGGGGTACACCGGGGAGCTGTTTTTT
clone size: -; V gene: TRBV5-1; D gene: TRBD1; J gene: TRBJ2-7; CDR3 protein: CASSLFPRQGSTYEQYF; CDR3 DNA: TGCGCCAGCAGCTTATTTCCGCGACAGGGTAGCACCTACGAGCAGTACTTC
clone size: -; V gene: TRBV4-1; D gene: -; J gene: TRBJ1-1; CDR3 protein: CASRLTDQNTEAFF; CDR3 DNA: TGCGCCAGCAGACTGACAGACCAGAACACTGAAGCTTTCTTT
clone size: -; V gene: TRBV5-1; D gene: TRBD2; J gene: TRBJ2-3; CDR3 protein: CATGTSGRTDTQYF; CDR3 DNA: TGCGCCACCGGGACTAGCGGACGCACAGATACGCAGTATTTT
clone size: -; V gene: TRBV6-5; D gene: TRBD1; J gene: TRBJ1-6; CDR3 protein: CAGSRDRDYSPLHF; CDR3 DNA: TGTGCCGGAAGCCGGGACAGGGATTATTCACCCCTCCACTTT
clone size: once; V gene: TRBV10-1; D gene: -; J gene: TRBJ1-2; CDR3 protein: CASSESGSSPYGYTF; CDR3 DNA: TGCGCCAGCAGTGAGTCGGGCAGCTCTCCGTATGGCTACACCTTC
clone size: -; V gene: TRBV6-5; D gene: -; J gene: TRBJ2-5; CDR3 protein: CASSYPGGATQETQYF; CDR3 DNA: TGTGCCAGCAGTTACCCCGGCGGGGCTACACAAGAGACCCAGTACTTC
clone size: -; V gene: TRBV15; D gene: -; J gene: TRBJ1-2; CDR3 protein: CATSRALSGQNTNYGYTF; CDR3 DNA: TGTGCCACCAGCAGAGCCCTCTCAGGACAGAACACTAACTATGGCTACACCTTC
clone size: -; V gene: TRBV7-3; D gene: -; J gene: TRBJ1-6; CDR3 protein: CASSLTPQGGNSPLHF; CDR3 DNA: TGTGCCAGCAGCTTAACTCCACAGGGTGGGAATTCACCCCTCCACTTT
clone size: -; V gene: TRBV5-1; D gene: TRBD1; J gene: TRBJ1-2; CDR3 protein: CASSGDLKGAGYTF; CDR3 DNA: TGCGCCAGCAGCGGAGACCTCAAGGGGGCTGGCTACACCTTC
clone size: -; V gene: TRBV5-6; D gene: -; J gene: TRBJ1-6; CDR3 protein: CASSLVTGYNSPLHF; CDR3 DNA: TGTGCCAGCAGCTTAGTGACAGGATATAATTCACCCCTCCACTTT
clone size: -; V gene: TRBV18; D gene: TRBD1; J gene: TRBJ2-4; CDR3 protein: CASSPGVLDRDKHIQYF; CDR3 DNA: TGTGCCAGCTCACCTGGGGTATTAGACAGGGATAAGCACATTCAGTACTTC
clone size: once; V gene: TRBV15; D gene: -; J gene: TRBJ2-1; CDR3 protein: CATSRDRQGRDNEQFF; CDR3 DNA: TGTGCCACCAGCAGAGACAGGCAGGGCCGGGACAATGAGCAGTTCTTC
clone size: -; V gene: TRBV6-4; D gene: TRBD1; J gene: TRBJ1-2; CDR3 protein: CASSPGQGSVYGYTF; CDR3 DNA: TGTGCCAGCAGTCCGGGACAGGGATCGGTCTATGGCTACACCTTC
clone size: few; V gene: TRBV6-2/TRBV6-3; D gene: -; J gene: TRBJ2-7; CDR3 protein: CASSYNYEQYF; CDR3 DNA: TGTGCCAGCAGTTATAACTACGAGCAGTACTTC
clone size: -; V gene: TRBV6-2/TRBV6-3; D gene: TRBD1; J gene: TRBJ1-1; CDR3 protein: CASSYSTDRVNTEAFF; CDR3 DNA: TGTGCCAGCAGTTACTCGACGGACAGGGTCAACACTGAAGCTTTCTTT
clone size: once; V gene: TRBV4-1; D gene: -; J gene: TRBJ2-3; CDR3 protein: CASSPTRGRVPTDTQYF; CDR3 DNA: TGCGCCAGCAGCCCCACGCGGGGACGAGTCCCTACAGATACGCAGTATTTT
clone size: -; V gene: TRBV6-1; D gene: TRBD1; J gene: TRBJ1-4; CDR3 protein: CASSEERDRGFRKLFF; CDR3 DNA: TGTGCCAGCAGTGAAGAGCGGGACAGGGGGTTTCGGAAACTGTTTTTT
clone size: -; V gene: TRBV3-1/TRBV3-2; D gene: TRBD2; J gene: TRBJ2-7; CDR3 protein: CASSQDLLAGLYEQYF; CDR3 DNA: TGTGCCAGCAGCCAAGATCTCTTAGCGGGGCTCTACGAGCAGTACTTC
clone size: -; V gene: TRBV19; D gene: TRBD2; J gene: TRBJ2-3; CDR3 protein: CASSPQRRVAGSIGVTDTQYF; CDR3 DNA: TGTGCCAGTAGTCCCCAGAGACGGGTAGCGGGAAGTATAGGAGTCACAGATACGCAGTATTTT
clone size: -; V gene: TRBV6-1; D gene: TRBD1; J gene: TRBJ2-7; CDR3 protein: CASSEGQGAYEQYF; CDR3 DNA: TGTGCCAGCAGTGAAGGACAGGGGGCCTACGAGCAGTACTTC
clone size: -; V gene: TRBV19; D gene: TRBD1; J gene: TRBJ1-2; CDR3 protein: CASSAAGQGLYGYTF; CDR3 DNA: TGTGCCAGTAGTGCAGCGGGACAGGGACTCTATGGCTACACCTTC
clone size: -; V gene: TRBV19; D gene: -; J gene: TRBJ2-4; CDR3 protein: CASSPKTSFIQYF; CDR3 DNA: TGTGCCAGTAGTCCGAAGACAAGCTTTATTCAGTACTTC
clone size: -; V gene: TRBV30; D gene: TRBD1; J gene: TRBJ1-1; CDR3 protein: CAWRPDRANTEAFF; CDR3 DNA: TGTGCCTGGAGACCGGACAGGGCCAACACTGAAGCTTTCTTT
clone size: -; V gene: TRBV19; D gene: TRBD2; J gene: TRBJ2-1; CDR3 protein: CASSARTSGSYNEQFF; CDR3 DNA: TGTGCCAGTAGTGCCCGGACTAGCGGTTCCTACAATGAGCAGTTCTTC
clone size: -; V gene: TRBV6-2/TRBV6-3; D gene: TRBD1; J gene: TRBJ1-1; CDR3 protein: CASSLTGMNTEAFF; CDR3 DNA: TGTGCCAGCAGTTTGACAGGGATGAACACTGAAGCTTTCTTT
clone size: few; V gene: TRBV5-1; D gene: -; J gene: TRBJ2-7; CDR3 protein: CASSLEWTPAAGEQYF; CDR3 DNA: TGCGCCAGCAGCTTGGAGTGGACGCCCGCGGCGGGGGAGCAGTACTTC
clone size: -; V gene: TRBV6-5; D gene: TRBD1; J gene: TRBJ1-5; CDR3 protein: CASSSQDRAQWSQHF; CDR3 DNA: TGTGCCAGCAGCTCACAAGACAGGGCACAATGGTCCCAGCATTTT
clone size: -; V gene: TRBV27; D gene: -; J gene: TRBJ1-6; CDR3 protein: CASSLGQGNSPLHF; CDR3 DNA: TGTGCCAGCAGTTTAGGGCAGGGGAATTCACCCCTCCACTTT